This TCR beta chain was retrieved from a study of vaccination and CD4 T cells after COVID-19. Study-wide points: Convalescent patients studied were relatively few, and early post-infection timepoints were absent.

Treatment here: approximately nine-day PBMC culture with coronavirus spike peptide pools or control peptides (ViraFEST assay). ViraFEST used peptide pools to expand antigen-specific T cells, then sequenced TCRs. Sequenced with the Oncomine TCR Beta short-read assay was DNA taken from cultured CD4+ T cells. Cultures of CD4+ T cells served as the source for extracting genomic DNA. TCRdb recomputed calls from the PCR reads with MiXCR, one row per CDR3 protein. The table has around 11,000 distinct CDR3 sequences, 77% seen once. V was cut by 7 bases and J by 2 bases, with 8 bases left in between. The CDR3 totals 12 residues. CDR1 MDHEN and CDR2 SYDVKM come from the germline V gene. A remark on this clonotype: The antigen is not known.

The clonotype comes from a human donor who had recovered from COVID-19. V usage is TRBV28 and J usage is TRBJ1-2; D may be TRBD1 (5 bases). The sequenced material came from CD4+ T cells from blood, cultured in vitro. This CDR3 reads CASTTANYGYTF. The CDR3 region has the DNA TGTGCCAGCACGACAGCAAACTATGGCTACACCTTC.